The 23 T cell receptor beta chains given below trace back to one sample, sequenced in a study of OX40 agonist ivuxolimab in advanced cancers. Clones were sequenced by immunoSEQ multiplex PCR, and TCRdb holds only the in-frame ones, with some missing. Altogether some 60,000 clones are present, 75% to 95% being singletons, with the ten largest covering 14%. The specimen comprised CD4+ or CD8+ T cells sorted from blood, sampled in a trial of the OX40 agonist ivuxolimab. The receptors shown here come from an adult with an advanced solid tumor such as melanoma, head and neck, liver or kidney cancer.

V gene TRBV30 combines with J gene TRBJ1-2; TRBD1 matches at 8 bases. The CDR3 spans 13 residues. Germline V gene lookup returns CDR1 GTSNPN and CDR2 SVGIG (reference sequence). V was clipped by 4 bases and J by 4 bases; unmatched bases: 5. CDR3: CAWTGGWGYGYTF. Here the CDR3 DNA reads TGTGCCTGGACAGGGGGCTGGGGCTATGGCTACACCTTC. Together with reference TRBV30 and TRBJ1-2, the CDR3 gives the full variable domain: SQTIHQWPATLVQPVGSPLSLECTVEGTSNPNLYWYRQAAGRGLQLLFYSVGIGQISSEVPQNLSASRPQDRQFILSSKKLLLSDSGFYLCAWTGGWGYGYTFGSGTRLTVV.

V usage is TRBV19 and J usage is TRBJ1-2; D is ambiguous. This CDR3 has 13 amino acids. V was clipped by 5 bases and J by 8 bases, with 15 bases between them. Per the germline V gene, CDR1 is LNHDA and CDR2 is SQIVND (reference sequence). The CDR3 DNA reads TGTGCCAGTAGTTTTAGACGGGTCTCGGGCTACACCTTC. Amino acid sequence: CASSFRRVSGYTF.

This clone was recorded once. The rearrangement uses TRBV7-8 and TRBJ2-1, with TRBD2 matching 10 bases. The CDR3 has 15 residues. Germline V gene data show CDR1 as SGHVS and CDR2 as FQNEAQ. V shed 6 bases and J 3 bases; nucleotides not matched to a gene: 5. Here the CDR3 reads CASSPQREGYNEQFF. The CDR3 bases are TGTGCCAGCAGTCCCCAGCGGGAGGGCTACAATGAGCAGTTCTTC. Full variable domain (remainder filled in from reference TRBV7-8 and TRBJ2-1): GAGVSQSPRYKVAKRGQDVALRCDPISGHVSLFWYQQALGQGPEFLTYFQNEAQLDKSGLPSDRFFAERPEGSVSTLKIQRTQQEDSAVYLCASSPQREGYNEQFFGPGTRLTVL.

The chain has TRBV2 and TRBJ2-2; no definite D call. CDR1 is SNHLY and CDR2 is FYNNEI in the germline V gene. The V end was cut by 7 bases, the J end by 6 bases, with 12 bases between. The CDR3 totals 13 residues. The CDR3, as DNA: TGTGCCAGCACCCTGACCCTACCCGGGGAGCTGTTTTTT. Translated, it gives CASTLTLPGELFF.

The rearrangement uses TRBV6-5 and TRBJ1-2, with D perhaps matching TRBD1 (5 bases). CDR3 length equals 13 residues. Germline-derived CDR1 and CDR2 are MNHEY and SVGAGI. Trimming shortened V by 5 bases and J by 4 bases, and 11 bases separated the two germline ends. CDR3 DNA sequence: TGTGCCAGCAGTCCGCAGGGTTCCTATGGCTACACCTTC. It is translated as CASSPQGSYGYTF.

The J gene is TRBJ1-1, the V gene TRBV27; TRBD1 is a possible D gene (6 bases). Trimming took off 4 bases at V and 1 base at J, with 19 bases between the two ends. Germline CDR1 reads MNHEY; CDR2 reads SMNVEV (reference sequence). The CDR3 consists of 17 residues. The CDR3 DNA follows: TGTGCCAGCAGTTCGCCTTTTTCGACAGGTGCGAACACTGAAGCTTTCTTT. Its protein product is CASSSPFSTGANTEAFF.

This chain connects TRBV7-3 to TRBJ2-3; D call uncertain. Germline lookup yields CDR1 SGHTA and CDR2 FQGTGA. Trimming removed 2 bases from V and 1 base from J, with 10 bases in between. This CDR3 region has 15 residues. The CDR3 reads CASSLLGLGTDTQYF. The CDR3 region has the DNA TGTGCCAGCAGCTTACTCGGGTTGGGCACAGATACGCAGTATTTT.

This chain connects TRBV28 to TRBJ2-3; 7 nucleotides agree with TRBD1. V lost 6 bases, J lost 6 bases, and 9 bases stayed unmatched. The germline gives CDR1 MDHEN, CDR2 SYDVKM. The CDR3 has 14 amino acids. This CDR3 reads CASRLWGQFDTQYF. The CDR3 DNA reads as TGTGCCAGCAGGCTTTGGGGACAGTTTGATACGCAGTATTTT.

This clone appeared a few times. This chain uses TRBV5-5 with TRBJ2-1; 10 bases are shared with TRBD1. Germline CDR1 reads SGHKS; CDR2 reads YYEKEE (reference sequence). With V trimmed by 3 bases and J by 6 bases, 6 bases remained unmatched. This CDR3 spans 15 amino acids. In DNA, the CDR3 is TGTGCCAGCAGCTGGGGACAGGGGCGTTTCAATGAGCAGTTCTTC. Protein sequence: CASSWGQGRFNEQFF.

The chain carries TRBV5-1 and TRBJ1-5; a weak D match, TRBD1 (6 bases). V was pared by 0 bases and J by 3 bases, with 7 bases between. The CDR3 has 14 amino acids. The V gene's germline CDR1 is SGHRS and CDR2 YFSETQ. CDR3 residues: CASSLGGPNQPQHF. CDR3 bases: TGCGCCAGCAGCTTGGGGGGGCCCAATCAGCCCCAGCATTTT. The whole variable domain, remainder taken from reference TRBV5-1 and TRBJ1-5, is KAGVTQTPRYLIKTRGQQVTLSCSPISGHRSVSWYQQTPGQGLQFLFEYFSETQRNKGNFPGRFSGRQFSNSRSEMNVSTLELGDSALYLCASSLGGPNQPQHFGDGTRLSIL.

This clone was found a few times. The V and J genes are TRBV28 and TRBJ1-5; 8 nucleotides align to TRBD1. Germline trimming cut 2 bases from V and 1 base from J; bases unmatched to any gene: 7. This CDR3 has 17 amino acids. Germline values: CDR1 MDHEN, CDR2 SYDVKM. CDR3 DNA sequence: TGTGCCAGCAGTTTAGCAGGGGGCGCGGGAAGCAATCAGCCCCAGCATTTT. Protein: CASSLAGGAGSNQPQHF. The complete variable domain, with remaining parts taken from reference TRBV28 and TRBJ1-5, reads DVKVTQSSRYLVKRTGEKVFLECVQDMDHENMFWYRQDPGLGLRLIYFSYDVKMKEKGDIPEGYSVSREKKERFSLILESASTNQTSMYLCASSLAGGAGSNQPQHFGDGTRLSIL.

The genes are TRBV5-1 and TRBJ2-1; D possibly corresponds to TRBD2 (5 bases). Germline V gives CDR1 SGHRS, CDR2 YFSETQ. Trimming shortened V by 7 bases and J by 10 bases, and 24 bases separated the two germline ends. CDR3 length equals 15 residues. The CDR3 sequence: CASGTGSLGSWEQFF. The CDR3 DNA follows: TGCGCCAGCGGCACGGGGAGTCTAGGTTCGTGGGAGCAGTTCTTC.

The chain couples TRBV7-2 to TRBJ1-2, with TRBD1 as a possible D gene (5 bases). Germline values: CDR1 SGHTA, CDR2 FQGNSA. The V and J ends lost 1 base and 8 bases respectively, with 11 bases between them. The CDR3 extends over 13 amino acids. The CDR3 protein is CASSLGQGGGYTF. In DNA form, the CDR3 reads TGTGCCAGCAGCTTAGGTCAGGGTGGCGGCTACACCTTC.

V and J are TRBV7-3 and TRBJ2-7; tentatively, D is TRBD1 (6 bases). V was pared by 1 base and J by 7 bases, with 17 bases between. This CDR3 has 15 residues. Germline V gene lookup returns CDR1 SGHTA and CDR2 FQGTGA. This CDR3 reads CASSLIGRGPGEQYF. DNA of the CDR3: TGTGCCAGCAGCTTAATTGGCAGGGGCCCGGGTGAGCAGTACTTC.

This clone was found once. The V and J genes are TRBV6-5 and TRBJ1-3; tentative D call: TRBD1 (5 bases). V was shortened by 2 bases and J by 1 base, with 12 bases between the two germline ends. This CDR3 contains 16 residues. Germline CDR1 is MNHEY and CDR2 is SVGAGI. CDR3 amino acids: CASSYGTGASGNTIYF. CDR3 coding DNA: TGTGCCAGCAGTTACGGGACGGGTGCTTCTGGAAACACCATATATTTT.

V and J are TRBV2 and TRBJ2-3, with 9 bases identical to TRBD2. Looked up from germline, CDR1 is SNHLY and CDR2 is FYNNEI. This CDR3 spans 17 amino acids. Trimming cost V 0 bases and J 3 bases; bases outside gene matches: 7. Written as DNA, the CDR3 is TGTGCCAGCAGTGAAGCGACGACTAGCGGACCAACAGATACGCAGTATTTT. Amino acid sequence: CASSEATTSGPTDTQYF.

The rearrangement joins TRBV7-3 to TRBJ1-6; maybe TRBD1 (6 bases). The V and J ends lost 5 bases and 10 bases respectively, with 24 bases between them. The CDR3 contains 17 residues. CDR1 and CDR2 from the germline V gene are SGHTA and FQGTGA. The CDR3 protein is CASSPQGGSRGESPLHF. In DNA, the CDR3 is TGTGCCAGCAGCCCACAGGGAGGGAGCAGGGGTGAGTCACCCCTCCACTTT.

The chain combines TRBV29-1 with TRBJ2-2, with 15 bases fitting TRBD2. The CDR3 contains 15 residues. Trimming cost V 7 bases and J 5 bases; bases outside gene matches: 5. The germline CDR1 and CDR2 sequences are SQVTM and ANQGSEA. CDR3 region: CSASGLAGGTGELFF. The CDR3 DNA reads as TGCAGCGCCTCGGGACTAGCGGGAGGAACCGGGGAGCTGTTTTTT.

The CDR3 region has the DNA TGTGCCAGCAGCTCCGGGATGGGCATTCAGTACTTC. Protein sequence: CASSSGMGIQYF. The chain joins TRBV11-2 to TRBJ2-4; a possible D gene is TRBD2 (5 bases). Germline CDR1 and CDR2: SGHAT and FQNNGV. The CDR3 is 12 amino acids. Trimming cost V 4 bases and J 9 bases, with 10 bases left between them.

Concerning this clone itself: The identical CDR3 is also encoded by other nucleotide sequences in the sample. CDR3: CASSFRDRGYEQYF. Written as DNA, the CDR3 is TGTGCCAGCAGTTTCCGGGACAGGGGCTACGAGCAGTACTTC. This chain connects TRBV27 to TRBJ2-7; TRBD1 matches 10 bases. With 3 bases clipped from V and 3 bases from J, the junction kept 2 bases outside the gene matches. Germline CDR1 and CDR2: MNHEY and SMNVEV (reference sequence). The CDR3 consists of 14 residues.

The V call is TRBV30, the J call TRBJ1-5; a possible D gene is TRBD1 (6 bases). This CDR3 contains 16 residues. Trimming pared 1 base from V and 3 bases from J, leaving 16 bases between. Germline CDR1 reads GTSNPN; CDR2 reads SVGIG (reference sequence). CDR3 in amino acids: CAWSGGGSTVNQPQHF. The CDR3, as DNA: TGTGCCTGGAGTGGGGGGGGCAGCACCGTCAATCAGCCCCAGCATTTT.

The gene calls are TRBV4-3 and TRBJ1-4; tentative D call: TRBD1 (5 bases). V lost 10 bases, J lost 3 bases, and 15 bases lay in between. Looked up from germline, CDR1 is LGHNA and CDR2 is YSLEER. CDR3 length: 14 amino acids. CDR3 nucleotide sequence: TGCGCCAAGAGGGGACCGACCGCTAATGAAAAACTGTTTTTT. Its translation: CAKRGPTANEKLFF.

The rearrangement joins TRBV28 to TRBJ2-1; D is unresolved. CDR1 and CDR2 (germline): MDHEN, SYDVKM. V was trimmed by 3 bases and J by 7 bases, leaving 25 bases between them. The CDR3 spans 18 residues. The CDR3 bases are TGTGCCAGCAGTTTCCACCCGGCTAGTGTGCTAGGCGATAATGAGCAGTTCTTC. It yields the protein CASSFHPASVLGDNEQFF.